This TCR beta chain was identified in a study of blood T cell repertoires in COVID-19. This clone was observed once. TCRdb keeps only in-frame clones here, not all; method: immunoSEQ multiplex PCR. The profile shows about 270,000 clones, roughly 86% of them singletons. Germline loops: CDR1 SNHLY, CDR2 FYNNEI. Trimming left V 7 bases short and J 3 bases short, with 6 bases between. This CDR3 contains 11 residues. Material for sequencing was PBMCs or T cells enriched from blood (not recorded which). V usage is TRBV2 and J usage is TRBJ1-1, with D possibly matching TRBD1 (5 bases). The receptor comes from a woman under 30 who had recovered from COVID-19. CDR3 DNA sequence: TGTGCCAGCACAGGGTACACTGAAGCTTTCTTT. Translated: CASTGYTEAFF.